These 11 T cell receptor beta chains were all obtained from the same sample, sequenced in a study of shared clonotypes between healthy human individuals. Profiling relied on immunoSEQ multiplex PCR, and the TCRdb table lists in-frame clones only, not all of them. The sample yields roughly 700,000 clones, 90% seen once. Sequenced input: memory CD8+ T cells from PBMCs. Subset specified: CD45RO+ cells pooled with CCR7-negative TemRA cells. These receptors all stem from a man between 18 and 35 years old in good health. Some clones in this sample may be carry-over from other donors' samples.

The J gene is TRBJ2-1, the V gene TRBV27, with a weak D call TRBD1 (5 bases). V was cut by 5 bases and J by 5 bases, with 13 bases left in between. The CDR3 consists of 14 residues. The germline CDR1 and CDR2 sequences are MNHEY and SMNVEV (reference sequence). The CDR3 reads CASSLYDSNNEQFF. DNA for the CDR3: TGTGCCAGCAGTCTCTATGACAGTAACAATGAGCAGTTCTTC.

This clone was counted once. The chain uses TRBV27 and TRBJ2-2, with D hard to call. With 8 bases removed from V and 4 bases from J, the gap between germline ends came to 11 bases. From germline, CDR1 is MNHEY and CDR2 SMNVEV (reference sequence). This CDR3 comprises 13 residues. The CDR3 here is CASSWGRTGELFF. The CDR3 DNA follows: TGTGCCAGCTCTTGGGGTCGCACCGGGGAGCTGTTTTTT.

V and J are TRBV15 and TRBJ1-5; D ambiguous. Germline V gene data show CDR1 as LNHNV and CDR2 as YYDKDF (reference sequence). Trimming removed 5 bases from V and 3 bases from J, with 26 bases in between. The CDR3 is 19 residues long. The CDR3 sequence is CATSESNIGPESPNQPQHF. DNA for the CDR3: TGTGCCACCAGCGAATCTAATATCGGACCGGAATCACCCAATCAGCCCCAGCATTTT.

This clone was picked up one time. The gene calls are TRBV9 and TRBJ1-5, with TRBD1 matching over 10 bases. Germline V CDR1 and CDR2: SGDLS, YYNGEE. The junction had 15 bases not matched to a gene; V was cut back by 3 bases and J by 9 bases. The CDR3 sequence is 17 residues long. The CDR3 DNA follows: TGTGCCAGCAGCGGCGGAGGGGGAGGGACAGGGGATGGGCCCCAGCATTTT. It codes for CASSGGGGGTGDGPQHF.

This chain joins TRBV6-6 and TRBJ2-3, with D possibly TRBD1 on 6 matching bases. Trimming shortened V by 2 bases and J by 5 bases, and 8 bases separated the two germline ends. The CDR3 has 13 residues. The germline V gene has CDR1 MNHNY and CDR2 SVGAGI (reference sequence). CDR3 amino acids: CASSYGGQDTQYF. The CDR3 nucleotides read TGTGCCAGCAGTTACGGGGGCCAAGATACGCAGTATTTT.

The V gene is TRBV5-4, the J gene TRBJ1-3; no reliable D call. The CDR3 sequence is 16 residues long. Germline V gene lookup returns CDR1 SGHNT and CDR2 YYREEE (reference sequence). Trimming cost V 4 bases and J 2 bases, with 16 bases left between them. The DNA of the CDR3 is TGTGCCAGCAGCCCCATTTCGGGAGCCCCTGGAAACACCATATATTTT. Amino acid sequence: CASSPISGAPGNTIYF. Filled out from reference TRBV5-4 and TRBJ1-3, the complete variable domain reads ETGVTQSPTHLIKTRGQQVTLRCSSQSGHNTVSWYQQALGQGPQFIFQYYREEENGRGNFPPRFSGLQFPNYSSELNVNALELDDSALYLCASSPISGAPGNTIYFGEGSWLTVV.

The chain carries TRBV5-5 and TRBJ2-1; 9 bases match TRBD1. CDR1 and CDR2 from the germline V gene are SGHKS and YYEKEE (reference sequence). This CDR3 spans 14 amino acids. Trimming at V came to 2 bases and at J to 6 bases, leaving 3 bases not matched to a gene. CDR3 amino acids: CASSFWTGANEQFF. CDR3 nucleotide sequence: TGTGCCAGCAGCTTTTGGACAGGGGCCAATGAGCAGTTCTTC.

This clone was found a few times. The V call is TRBV30, the J call TRBJ2-7; perhaps D is TRBD1 or TRBD2 (5 bases each). The CDR3 loop spans 14 amino acids. Germline CDR1 reads GTSNPN; CDR2 reads SVGIG (reference sequence). The V and J ends lost 0 bases and 5 bases respectively, with 14 bases between them. Here the CDR3 reads CAWSVGKGRNEQYF. DNA of the CDR3: TGTGCCTGGAGTGTTGGAAAGGGGAGAAACGAGCAGTACTTC.

The CDR3 nucleotides read TGTGCCACCAGCAGAGATCGGAGGGGAGAGACCCAGTACTTC. Amino acid sequence: CATSRDRRGETQYF. The J gene is TRBJ2-5, the V gene TRBV15; TRBD2 is a possible D gene (6 bases). Trimming removed 0 bases at V and 4 bases at J, with 9 bases between. Per the germline V gene, CDR1 is LNHNV and CDR2 is YYDKDF (reference sequence). The CDR3 has 14 residues.

This chain connects TRBV16 to TRBJ1-1; D not resolved. V lost 1 base and J lost 5, with 11 bases in between. Germline CDR1 reads KGHSY; CDR2 reads FQNENV. The CDR3 is 14 amino acids. The CDR3 nucleotides read TGTGCCAGCAGCCAATACCGGGGTAAAACTGAAGCTTTCTTT. As protein: CASSQYRGKTEAFF.

The rearrangement uses TRBV4-3 and TRBJ2-3; the D call may be TRBD1 or TRBD2 (5 bases each). Germline V gives CDR1 LGHNA, CDR2 YSLEER. The CDR3 spans 15 residues. V was trimmed by 2 bases and J by 1 base, leaving 10 bases between them. The CDR3 nucleotides read TGCGCCAGCAGCCAACGGGACGGAGGCACAGATACGCAGTATTTT. It codes for CASSQRDGGTDTQYF.